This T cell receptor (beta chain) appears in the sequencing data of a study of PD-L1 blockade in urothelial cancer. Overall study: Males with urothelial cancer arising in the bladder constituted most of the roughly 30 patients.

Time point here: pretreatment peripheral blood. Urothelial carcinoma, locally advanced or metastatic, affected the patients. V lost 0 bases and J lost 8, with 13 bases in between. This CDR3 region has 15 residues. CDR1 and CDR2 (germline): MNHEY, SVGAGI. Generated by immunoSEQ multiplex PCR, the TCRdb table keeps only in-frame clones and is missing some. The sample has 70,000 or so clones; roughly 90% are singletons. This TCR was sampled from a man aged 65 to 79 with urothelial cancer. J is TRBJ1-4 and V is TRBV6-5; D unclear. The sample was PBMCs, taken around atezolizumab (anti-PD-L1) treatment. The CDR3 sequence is CASSYSALGGEKLFF. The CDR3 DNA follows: TGTGCCAGCAGTTACTCCGCGTTAGGCGGGGAAAAACTGTTTTTT.